A single sample gave rise to the 18 T cell receptor beta chains below, sequenced in a study of cytomegalovirus exposure and HLA in healthy donors. The PCR employed 60 Vbeta primers together with 13 Jbeta primers. Profiled with immunoSEQ multiplex PCR; TCRdb holds only in-frame clones, not every one. The sample includes 110,000 to 150,000 clones, 60% to 80% of them seen just once. Sequenced material: PBMCs. The source is a male donor in good health and CMV-seronegative.

The genes are TRBV29-1 and TRBJ2-3, with TRBD2 identical over 14 bases. J lost 4 bases, V lost 1 base, and 4 bases had no gene match. Germline loops: CDR1 SQVTM, CDR2 ANQGSEA. The CDR3 sequence is 16 residues long. The CDR3: CSVEGGLAGGPDTQYF. CDR3 sequence (DNA): TGCAGCGTTGAAGGAGGACTAGCGGGGGGCCCAGATACGCAGTATTTT.

The chain combines TRBV5-5 with TRBJ2-3, with D tentatively TRBD1 (5 bases). The V end lost 5 bases, the J end lost 1 base, and 14 bases lay between the germline ends. In germline, CDR1 is SGHKS, CDR2 YYEKEE (reference sequence). The length of the CDR3 is 15 residues. The CDR3, as DNA: TGTGCCAGCAGAGAACCAGGGTCTGGCACAGATACGCAGTATTTT. It encodes CASREPGSGTDTQYF.

The chain has TRBV11-1 and TRBJ2-1, with D maybe TRBD1 (5 bases). Germline V gene sequence: CDR1 SGHAT, CDR2 FQDESV (reference sequence). Trimming took 5 bases from V and 4 from J, leaving 15 bases between them. The CDR3 has 15 residues. The CDR3 sequence is CASSPSMDTYNEQFF. CDR3 sequence (DNA): TGTGCCAGCAGCCCCTCGATGGACACTTACAATGAGCAGTTCTTC.

This clone came up a few times. This CDR3 is CASSSRGDDTQYF. The CDR3 nucleotides are TGCGCCAGCAGCTCGCGGGGGGACGATACGCAGTATTTT. The chain carries TRBV5-1 and TRBJ2-3; 8 nucleotides agree with TRBD2. The CDR3 has 13 amino acids. V lost 3 bases, J lost 6 bases, and 3 bases stayed unmatched. In germline, CDR1 is SGHRS, CDR2 YFSETQ.

J is TRBJ1-4 and V is TRBV7-8; D gene unclear. The CDR3 covers 17 residues. Trimming pared 4 bases from V and 4 bases from J, leaving 19 bases between. Germline-derived CDR1 and CDR2 are SGHVS and FQNEAQ. The CDR3 sequence: CASSSSRPVSINEKLFF. CDR3 DNA: TGTGCCAGCAGCTCTTCTAGACCTGTCTCAATTAATGAAAAACTGTTTTTT.

V gene TRBV5-4 combines with J gene TRBJ2-5; D might be TRBD1 (5 bases). This CDR3 has 16 amino acids. The germline CDR1 and CDR2 sequences are SGHNT and YYREEE (reference sequence). Trimming stripped 0 bases from V and 1 base from J, with 13 bases between. The chain's CDR3 is CASSLGWGQGQETQYF. For the CDR3, the DNA is TGTGCCAGCAGCTTGGGATGGGGTCAGGGCCAAGAGACCCAGTACTTC.

This chain joins TRBV11-1 and TRBJ2-3; 12 bases agree with TRBD2. Per the germline V gene, CDR1 is SGHAT and CDR2 is FQDESV (reference sequence). The CDR3 runs to 17 residues. V lost 5 bases, J lost 6 bases, and 12 bases stayed unmatched. CDR3 sequence reads: CASSTHPSGGALDTQYF. For the CDR3, the DNA is TGTGCCAGCAGCACCCACCCTAGCGGGGGGGCCTTGGATACGCAGTATTTT.

This clone was seen a handful of times. V is TRBV2 and J is TRBJ1-1; D is perhaps TRBD1 (5 bases). Per germline, CDR1 SNHLY and CDR2 FYNNEI. The CDR3 length is 13 residues. V shed 8 bases and J shed 1 base, with 11 bases lying between them. CDR3: CASRGATNTEAFF. The CDR3 nucleotides read TGTGCCAGCCGTGGGGCCACGAACACTGAAGCTTTCTTT.

This clone was seen only once. The chain has TRBV27 and TRBJ1-1, with TRBD1 as a possible D gene (6 bases). This CDR3 is 17 amino acids long. The V gene's germline CDR1 is MNHEY and CDR2 SMNVEV (reference sequence). Deletions cut 4 bases from V and 4 bases from J, with 22 bases between. The CDR3 DNA follows: TGTGCCAGCAGTTCCCACTCAGTGGTAGGGGGTAGCACTGAAGCTTTCTTT. Amino acid sequence: CASSSHSVVGGSTEAFF.

V is TRBV7-2 and J is TRBJ2-2; D is unresolved. With 7 bases removed from V and 5 bases from J, the gap between germline ends came to 8 bases. This CDR3 is 12 amino acids long. From germline, CDR1 is SGHTA and CDR2 FQGNSA. The CDR3 is CASNFETGELFF. DNA of the CDR3: TGTGCCAGCAATTTTGAGACCGGGGAGCTGTTTTTT. Full variable domain (missing parts from reference TRBV7-2 and TRBJ2-2): GAGVSQSPSNKVTEKGKDVELRCDPISGHTALYWYRQSLGQGLEFLIYFQGNSAPDKSGLPSDRFSAERTGGSVSTLTIQRTQQEDSAVYLCASNFETGELFFGEGSRLTVL.

The J gene is TRBJ1-6, the V gene TRBV13, with 8 bases matching TRBD1. Germline CDR1 is PRHDT and CDR2 is FYEKMQ (reference sequence). V lost 2 bases to trimming and J lost 4 bases; unmatched junction nucleotides: 4. This CDR3 is 16 amino acids long. CDR3 nucleotide sequence: TGTGCCAGCAGCTTAAGGACAGGGAGATATAATTCACCCCTCCACTTT. It specifies CASSLRTGRYNSPLHF.

The chain has TRBV30 and TRBJ2-3; D not certain. The CDR3 runs to 13 residues. Germline CDR1 reads GTSNPN; CDR2 reads SVGIG (reference sequence). V lost 2 bases, J lost 4 bases, and 10 bases lay in between. CDR3 residues: CAWSRSFADTQYF. The CDR3 DNA sequence: TGTGCCTGGAGTCGTTCGTTTGCAGATACGCAGTATTTT.

As regards this clone: Distinct nucleotide sequences in the sample also encode this CDR3. The V gene is TRBV19, the J gene TRBJ1-1; TRBD1 matches at 10 bases. The CDR3 covers 13 residues. Germline-derived CDR1 and CDR2 are LNHDA and SQIVND (reference sequence). V trimming: 6 bases; J trimming: 5 bases; junction bases outside the gene matches: 3. The chain's CDR3 is CASRDRGGTEAFF. The DNA of the CDR3 is TGTGCCAGTAGGGACAGGGGGGGGACTGAAGCTTTCTTT.

This sequence joins TRBV6-1 and TRBJ1-2; 9 nucleotides align to TRBD1. This CDR3 contains 15 residues. V was clipped by 6 bases and J by 5 bases; unmatched bases: 10. CDR1 is MNHNS, CDR2 SASEGT, per germline. Here the CDR3 DNA reads TGTGCCAGCAGATCTAACAGGGGGCTAGGGTATGGCTACACCTTC. It encodes CASRSNRGLGYGYTF.

V and J are TRBV4-3 and TRBJ2-7, with 12 bases aligning to TRBD2. The germline V gene encodes CDR1 LGHNA and CDR2 YSLEER. Trimming cost V 5 bases and J 2 bases; bases outside gene matches: 4. There are 15 residues in the CDR3. The CDR3 bases are TGCGCCAGCAGCTTCACTAGCGGGGGGACCTACGAGCAGTACTTC. Its protein product is CASSFTSGGTYEQYF.

V and J are TRBV4-1 and TRBJ1-6; a weak D match, TRBD1 (5 bases). Deletions cut 1 base from V and 10 bases from J, with 11 bases between. The CDR3 has 14 amino acids. Germline V gene sequence: CDR1 MGHRA, CDR2 YSYEKL. The CDR3 sequence: CASSQGGGGSPLHF. In nucleotides, the CDR3 is TGCGCCAGCAGCCAAGGGGGCGGAGGGTCACCCCTCCACTTT.

This rearrangement joins TRBV29-1 to TRBJ1-2, with 9 bases that match TRBD1. The CDR3 has 12 residues. V was clipped by 4 bases and J by 4 bases; unmatched bases: 1. Germline lookup yields CDR1 SQVTM and CDR2 ANQGSEA. The CDR3 DNA reads TGCAGCGTTGGGGACAGGGTCTATGGCTACACCTTC. Protein: CSVGDRVYGYTF.

CDR3: CASSQGGGGPYNEQFF. The CDR3, as DNA: TGCGCCAGCAGCCAAGGAGGCGGGGGTCCCTACAATGAGCAGTTCTTC. This chain connects TRBV4-1 to TRBJ2-1; 7 bases line up with TRBD2. The J segment lost 2 bases and the V segment lost 1 base, leaving 5 bases of the junction unmatched. Germline CDR1 MGHRA, CDR2 YSYEKL. This CDR3 is 16 amino acids long.